The next 6 T cell receptor beta chains were all read from a single sample in a study of blood T cell repertoires in COVID-19. Assay used: immunoSEQ multiplex PCR; TCRdb lists only in-frame clones, some missing. The sample carries roughly 30,000 clones, around 89% recorded once. Sequenced material: peripheral blood. Source of these receptors: a human donor in a cohort sampled during active COVID-19.

The chain links TRBV7-9 to TRBJ2-3; 10 bases are a match to TRBD1. The V gene end was trimmed by 5 bases and the J gene end by 2 bases; junction bases not matched to a gene: 4. There are 15 residues in the CDR3. Germline V gives CDR1 SEHNR, CDR2 FQNEAQ (reference sequence). CDR3 loop: CASSGTGVVTDTQYF. DNA of the CDR3: TGTGCCAGCAGCGGGACAGGGGTGGTCACAGATACGCAGTATTTT.

The chain couples TRBV20-1 to TRBJ1-6; 9 bases map to TRBD1. CDR1 DFQATT and CDR2 SNEGSKA come from the germline V gene (reference sequence). This CDR3 has 15 amino acids. J lost 10 bases, V lost 3 bases, and 10 bases had no gene match. CDR3 loop: CSASPGTGSRSPLHF. CDR3 DNA: TGCAGTGCTAGTCCCGGGACAGGGAGTAGATCACCCCTCCACTTT.

This chain's CDR3 is CASTQLVQETQYF. The CDR3 DNA reads TGCGCCAGCACCCAACTGGTCCAAGAGACCCAGTACTTC. The V gene is TRBV10-1, the J gene TRBJ2-5, with D uncertain. Trimming removed 7 bases at V and 1 base at J, with 10 bases between. Germline V gene lookup returns CDR1 WNHNN and CDR2 SYGVQD (reference sequence). The CDR3 spans 13 residues.

The chain employs TRBV5-6 and TRBJ2-3; 7 positions match TRBD2. After removal of 3 bases from V and 4 bases from J, the junction contained 11 bases not matched to a gene. The CDR3 runs to 16 residues. Germline loops: CDR1 SGHDT, CDR2 YYEEEE. CDR3 sequence reads: CASSWIPIGRADTQYF. CDR3 bases: TGTGCCAGCAGCTGGATCCCGATTGGGAGGGCAGATACGCAGTATTTT.

Written as DNA, the CDR3 is TGTGCCAGCAGCCCCTCTCGGGGGTTGGGCGAGCAGTACTTC. Protein sequence: CASSPSRGLGEQYF. The chain couples TRBV3-1 (or the pseudogene TRBV3-2) to TRBJ2-7; a possible D gene is TRBD2 (6 bases). The CDR3 totals 14 residues. V lost 4 bases and J 6 bases, leaving 16 bases between the germline ends. In germline, CDR1 is LGHDT, CDR2 YNNKEL (reference sequence).

The chain couples TRBV19 to TRBJ2-1; 7 bases align to TRBD1. CDR1 is LNHDA, CDR2 SQIVND, per germline (reference sequence). The CDR3 contains 14 residues. J lost 6 bases, V lost 6 bases, and 8 bases had no gene match. The CDR3 nucleotides are TGTGCCAGTAGCACACCGGGACAGTCCAATGAGCAGTTCTTC. This sequence encodes CASSTPGQSNEQFF.